This entry lists 29 T cell receptor beta chains sequenced from one sample in a study of patients and donors after allogeneic stem cell transplantation. TCRdb processed the RT-PCR reads anew with MiXCR; each CDR3 protein has one entry. The sample lists some 200,000 distinct CDR3 sequences, roughly two fifths occurring once. The sequencing input was blood, either unsorted or a sorted T cell fraction (not recorded which). The receptors derive from a human donor who was either an allogeneic HSCT recipient or a stem cell or donor lymphocyte infusion donor (not recorded which). It is not recorded whose cells these are; they may come from a transplant donor.

This clonotype was observed a few times. This rearrangement joins TRBV27 to TRBJ2-1; D uncertain. The V end was cut by 2 bases, the J end by 7 bases, with 12 bases between. The CDR3 sequence is 14 residues long. Germline V gene lookup returns CDR1 MNHEY and CDR2 SMNVEV (reference sequence). The CDR3, as DNA: TGTGCCAGCAGTTTAGTGGAATTCGGGAATGAGCAGTTCTTC. Its translation: CASSLVEFGNEQFF.

A few counts support this clonotype. J is TRBJ1-5 and V is TRBV12-3 or TRBV12-4, with D uncertain. With 5 bases removed from V and 5 bases from J, the gap between germline ends came to 13 bases. This CDR3 contains 14 residues. In DNA, the CDR3 is TGTGCCAGCAGTGTCAAGAGTCGGGATCAGCCCCAGCATTTT. It translates to CASSVKSRDQPQHF.

This clonotype was detected only a few times. Here the CDR3 DNA reads TGTGCCAGCTCACCCGGGACAGGGCCCTACGAGCAGTACTTC. Amino acid sequence: CASSPGTGPYEQYF. V usage is TRBV18 and J usage is TRBJ2-7, with 9 nucleotides matching TRBD1. The length of the CDR3 is 14 residues. Germline CDR1 is KGHSH and CDR2 is LQKENI. V shed 3 bases, J shed 2 bases, and the junction held 2 bases outside the gene matches.

The V and J genes are TRBV9 and TRBJ1-2, with 8 bases identical to TRBD1. CDR1 is SGDLS and CDR2 is YYNGEE in the germline V gene. V gave up 0 bases and J gave up 3 bases; unmatched junction bases: 7. The CDR3 sequence is 16 residues long. CDR3 residues: CASSVGRTGTDYGYTF. The CDR3 region has the DNA TGTGCCAGCAGCGTAGGGAGGACAGGGACCGACTATGGCTACACCTTC.

This clonotype was seen just once. The genes are TRBV7-2 and TRBJ2-5; 9 nucleotides agree with TRBD2. Per germline, CDR1 SGHTA and CDR2 FQGNSA. Trimming removed 6 bases from V and 5 bases from J; junction bases left unmatched: 16. This CDR3 is 17 amino acids long. The CDR3 sequence: CASSLTTLAGVWETQYF. CDR3 nucleotide sequence: TGTGCCAGCAGTTTGACGACTTTAGCGGGAGTGTGGGAGACCCAGTACTTC.

This chain uses TRBV5-5 with TRBJ2-1, with 7 nucleotides matching TRBD1. CDR3 length: 14 residues. Losses at the gene ends were 3 bases for V and 6 bases for J; bases not matched to a gene: 6. CDR1 and CDR2 (germline): SGHKS, YYEKEE (reference sequence). The CDR3 region is CASSSTGASNEQFF. In DNA form, the CDR3 reads TGTGCCAGCAGCTCTACAGGGGCCAGCAATGAGCAGTTCTTC.

This chain's CDR3 is CAKGGTPSFSNQPQHF. The DNA of the CDR3 is TGTGCCAAGGGGGGGACACCGTCTTTTAGCAATCAGCCCCAGCATTTT. The V and J genes are TRBV12-1 and TRBJ1-5; the table assigns TRBD1, which was not confirmed against the DNA. TRBV12-1 is termed a pseudogene. The CDR3 spans 16 residues.

CDR3 sequence: CASSIQRSTDTQYF. In DNA, the CDR3 is TGTGCCAGCAGCATCCAACGGAGCACAGATACGCAGTATTTT. V usage is TRBV7-3 and J usage is TRBJ2-3, with D hard to call. Germline values: CDR1 SGHTA, CDR2 FQGTGA. V was cut by 5 bases and J by 0 bases, with 9 bases left in between. The CDR3 is 14 residues long. Full variable domain (rest looked up from reference TRBV7-3 and TRBJ2-3): GAGVSQTPSNKVTEKGKYVELRCDPISGHTALYWYRQSLGQGPEFLIYFQGTGAADDSGLPNDRFFAVRPEGSVSTLKIQRTERGDSAVYLCASSIQRSTDTQYFGPGTRLTVL.

This clonotype was observed a few times. This sequence joins TRBV11-2 and TRBJ1-1; D is ambiguous. The ends were cut back, 4 bases at V and 10 bases at J, with 13 bases in the middle. Germline-derived CDR1 and CDR2 are SGHAT and FQNNGV. The length of the CDR3 is 12 residues. The CDR3 protein is CASSYLPEGAFF. CDR3 DNA: TGTGCCAGCAGCTACCTGCCCGAGGGAGCTTTCTTT.

Only a few counts were recorded for this clonotype. The V gene is TRBV5-1, the J gene TRBJ2-5, with no clear D. Per the germline V gene, CDR1 is SGHRS and CDR2 is YFSETQ. V was cut by 0 bases and J by 4 bases, with 13 bases left in between. The CDR3 is 15 residues long. CDR3 sequence reads: CASSLAWIPTETQYF. Here the CDR3 DNA reads TGCGCCAGCAGCTTGGCCTGGATCCCCACAGAGACCCAGTACTTC.

The CDR3 region is CSTKQGGATEAFF. CDR3 DNA sequence: TGCAGCACTAAACAGGGTGGGGCCACTGAAGCTTTCTTT. The J gene is TRBJ1-1, the V gene TRBV29-1; possibly TRBD1 for D (6 bases). Trimming stripped 8 bases from V and 4 bases from J, with 17 bases between. This CDR3 contains 13 residues. Germline V gene lookup returns CDR1 SQVTM and CDR2 ANQGSEA.

This clonotype was picked up a small number of times. The V and J genes are TRBV6-5 and TRBJ2-1; D gene unclear. The V and J ends lost 4 bases and 10 bases respectively, with 8 bases between them. The CDR3 has 11 amino acids. Germline V gives CDR1 MNHEY, CDR2 SVGAGI. CDR3 nucleotide sequence: TGTGCCAGCAGTTCCGGACCCGAGCAGTTCTTC. Protein sequence: CASSSGPEQFF.

This rearrangement joins TRBV3-1 to TRBJ1-1; D is unclear. CDR1 is LGHDT and CDR2 is YNNKEL in the germline V gene (reference sequence). Trimming pared 4 bases from V and 3 bases from J, leaving 15 bases between. This CDR3 contains 15 residues. Written as DNA, the CDR3 is TGTGCCAGCAGCCCGCACGGAACGCGTGACACTGAAGCTTTCTTT. This encodes CASSPHGTRDTEAFF.

The rearrangement uses TRBV12-3 or TRBV12-4 and TRBJ2-7; D is unclear. V was pared by 4 bases and J by 5 bases, with 15 bases between. This CDR3 is 14 amino acids long. In nucleotides, the CDR3 is TGTGCCAGCAGTTCTCCCTCTAGTTCCCACGAGCAGTACTTC. As protein: CASSSPSSSHEQYF.

This clonotype was observed a few times. The V and J genes are TRBV6-5 and TRBJ1-2, with D unclear. Germline CDR1 is MNHEY and CDR2 is SVGAGI. The CDR3 length is 10 residues. V lost 8 bases and J lost 7, with 8 bases in between. In nucleotides, the CDR3 is TGTGCCAGCGGTTCAGTTGGCTACACCTTC. Its translation is CASGSVGYTF.

V and J are TRBV6-5 and TRBJ1-5; no clear D gene. From germline, CDR1 is MNHEY and CDR2 SVGAGI. The V gene lost 5 bases and the J gene lost 3 bases, with 14 bases spanning the gap. The length of the CDR3 is 15 residues. The CDR3 DNA reads TGTGCCAGCAGTGCCAAAGGGCGGATCAATCAGCCCCAGCATTTT. Protein product: CASSAKGRINQPQHF.

The chain links TRBV4-3 to TRBJ1-1; TRBD1 aligns across 10 bases. In germline, CDR1 is LGHNA, CDR2 YSLEER. The CDR3 totals 17 residues. V was clipped by 5 bases and J by 0 bases; unmatched bases: 9. The CDR3 protein is CASSGRDRGSLNTEAFF. Here the CDR3 DNA reads TGCGCCAGCAGCGGACGGGACAGGGGTTCCTTGAACACTGAAGCTTTCTTT.

The gene calls are TRBV5-1 and TRBJ1-1, with TRBD1 as a possible D gene (5 bases). Germline CDR1 SGHRS, CDR2 YFSETQ. Trimming removed 4 bases from V and 1 base from J, with 17 bases in between. This CDR3 comprises 16 residues. CDR3 bases: TGCGCCAGCAGCAATCCGGGACCCCGGTCGAACACTGAAGCTTTCTTT. This encodes CASSNPGPRSNTEAFF.

This chain connects TRBV11-2 to TRBJ1-4; the D is unclear. Germline CDR1 SGHAT, CDR2 FQNNGV. Trimming shortened V by 1 base and J by 4 bases, and 13 bases separated the two germline ends. The CDR3 runs to 16 residues. The DNA of the CDR3 is TGTGCCAGCAGCTTAGGGGCGACAACCGGTAATGAAAAACTGTTTTTT. Amino acid sequence: CASSLGATTGNEKLFF.

This clonotype came up a few times. The rearrangement uses TRBV9 and TRBJ1-1; D perhaps matches TRBD1 (6 bases). CDR3 length: 15 amino acids. Germline assignment: CDR1 SGDLS and CDR2 YYNGEE. V was pared by 0 bases and J by 5 bases, with 14 bases between. The chain's CDR3 is CASSVGAGAVTEAFF. The CDR3 DNA reads as TGTGCCAGCAGCGTAGGAGCGGGGGCGGTAACTGAAGCTTTCTTT.

The table lists this clonotype with a few counts. The chain is built from TRBV5-1 and TRBJ2-5; 9 bases line up with TRBD1. Unmatched junction bases numbered 10, after V lost 4 bases and J lost 6 bases. This CDR3 spans 15 amino acids. Per the germline V gene, CDR1 is SGHRS and CDR2 is YFSETQ. The CDR3 DNA reads as TGCGCCAGCAGCCTCATAACAGGGGGCGTGAAGACCCAGTACTTC. This sequence encodes CASSLITGGVKTQYF.

This clonotype was counted only a few times. The chain recombines TRBV29-1 with TRBJ2-5, with D maybe TRBD1 (6 bases). V lost 6 bases, J lost 1 base, and 12 bases lay in between. This CDR3 comprises 13 residues. The germline CDR1 and CDR2 sequences are SQVTM and ANQGSEA. Here the CDR3 DNA reads TGCAGCGTCTACGGACAGTCCCAAGAGACCCAGTACTTC. Protein: CSVYGQSQETQYF.

This clonotype was observed a single time. DNA for the CDR3: TGTGCCAGCAGCTTGGCCCGTTTCGGAAGAGGCACTGAAGCTTTCTTT. Protein product: CASSLARFGRGTEAFF. V usage is TRBV5-8 and J usage is TRBJ1-1, with D uncertain. The CDR3 is made up of 16 amino acids. The germline gives CDR1 SGHTS, CDR2 YDEGEE. V was pared by 0 bases and J by 4 bases, with 16 bases between.

The genes are TRBV12-3 or TRBV12-4 and TRBJ2-1; D gene ambiguous. The CDR3 loop spans 15 amino acids. V shed 2 bases and J shed 4 bases, with 12 bases lying between them. CDR3 DNA: TGTGCCAGCAGTTTAACCCGGACCTCTTACAATGAGCAGTTCTTC. Its translation is CASSLTRTSYNEQFF.

The chain recombines TRBV3-1 with TRBJ2-7, with 10 bases identical to TRBD1. With V trimmed by 3 bases and J by 1 base, 3 bases remained unmatched. The germline V gene encodes CDR1 LGHDT and CDR2 YNNKEL (reference sequence). This CDR3 has 15 residues. The CDR3 coding sequence is TGTGCCAGCAGCCACTCGGGACAGGGGTCCTACGAGCAGTACTTC. This codes for CASSHSGQGSYEQYF.

This clonotype came up a few times. The junction shows a germline mismatch at one end, possibly a read error. The J gene is TRBJ1-1, the V gene TRBV6-2 or TRBV6-3; D is ambiguous. Germline loops: CDR1 MNHEY, CDR2 SVGEGT. The CDR3 consists of 16 residues. For the CDR3, the DNA is TGTGCCAGCAGTTACTCGAGCCAAGGATGGGGAACTGAAGCCTTCTTT. Its translation is CASSYSSQGWGTEAFF.

This clonotype was observed a handful of times. This chain connects TRBV12-3 or TRBV12-4 to TRBJ1-5; D gene ambiguous. This CDR3 region has 13 residues. V lost 8 bases and J lost 1, with 9 bases in between. CDR3 protein: CASSRVSNQPQHF. The CDR3 coding sequence is TGTGCCAGCTCTCGGGTCAGCAATCAGCCCCAGCATTTT.

The chain employs TRBV15 and TRBJ1-5; D is unclear. The CDR3 is 15 amino acids. Trimming shortened V by 6 bases and J by 0 bases, and 12 bases separated the two germline ends. The germline CDR1 and CDR2 sequences are LNHNV and YYDKDF (reference sequence). CDR3: CATREGSDSNQPQHF. The CDR3 DNA reads as TGTGCCACCAGAGAAGGGAGCGATAGCAATCAGCCCCAGCATTTT.

This clonotype was observed a handful of times. V usage is TRBV7-9 and J usage is TRBJ1-2; the D gene is possibly TRBD1 (6 bases). Trimming took 2 bases from V and 4 from J, leaving 17 bases between them. Germline assignment: CDR1 SEHNR and CDR2 FQNEAQ (reference sequence). This CDR3 has 16 amino acids. The CDR3 spells CASSLNIGGSGYGYTF. The CDR3 DNA is TGTGCCAGCAGCTTAAATATCGGGGGCTCGGGCTATGGCTACACCTTC. Drawing the rest from reference TRBV7-9 and TRBJ1-2, the complete variable domain is DTGVSQNPRHKITKRGQNVTFRCDPISEHNRLYWYRQTLGQGPEFLTYFQNEAQLEKSRLLSDRFSAERPKGSFSTLEIQRTEQGDSAMYLCASSLNIGGSGYGYTFGSGTRLTVV.